This entry features one T cell receptor beta chain sequence. Its specificity is unknown. This specimen belongs to a study of cytomegalovirus exposure and HLA in healthy donors. Amplification used 60 Vbeta primers and 13 Jbeta primers. TCRdb's table, derived via immunoSEQ multiplex PCR, lists solely in-frame clones and lacks some. The sample totals some 120,000 clones; its top ten clones hold roughly 3.5%. From germline, CDR1 is MNHEY and CDR2 SMNVEV (reference sequence). The CDR3 loop spans 14 amino acids. V dropped 0 bases and J dropped 4 bases, with 9 bases sitting between them. Study-wide results and caveats: Upon later analysis, TCR association rates were observed to vary by HLA locus, being highest for DRB1 and lowest for HLA-C. Later findings reportedly placed an Asian-associated ancestry cluster below the approximately 650-donor mean for N-insertions.

The sequencing input was PBMCs. This receptor was identified in a young man in good health and CMV-seronegative. J is TRBJ1-1 and V is TRBV27; D unresolved. This CDR3 reads CASSLSGPRTEAFF. The CDR3 coding sequence is TGTGCCAGCAGTTTATCTGGGCCTCGCACTGAAGCTTTCTTT.